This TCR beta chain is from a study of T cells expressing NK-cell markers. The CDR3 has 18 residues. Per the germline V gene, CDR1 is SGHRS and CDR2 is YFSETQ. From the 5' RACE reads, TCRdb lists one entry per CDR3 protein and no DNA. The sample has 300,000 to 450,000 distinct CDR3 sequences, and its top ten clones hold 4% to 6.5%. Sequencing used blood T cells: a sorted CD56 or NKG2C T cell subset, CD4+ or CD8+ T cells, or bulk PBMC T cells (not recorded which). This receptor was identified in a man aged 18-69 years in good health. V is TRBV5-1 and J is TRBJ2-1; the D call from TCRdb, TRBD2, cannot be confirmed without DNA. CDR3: CASSGLAGGGSSYNEQFF.